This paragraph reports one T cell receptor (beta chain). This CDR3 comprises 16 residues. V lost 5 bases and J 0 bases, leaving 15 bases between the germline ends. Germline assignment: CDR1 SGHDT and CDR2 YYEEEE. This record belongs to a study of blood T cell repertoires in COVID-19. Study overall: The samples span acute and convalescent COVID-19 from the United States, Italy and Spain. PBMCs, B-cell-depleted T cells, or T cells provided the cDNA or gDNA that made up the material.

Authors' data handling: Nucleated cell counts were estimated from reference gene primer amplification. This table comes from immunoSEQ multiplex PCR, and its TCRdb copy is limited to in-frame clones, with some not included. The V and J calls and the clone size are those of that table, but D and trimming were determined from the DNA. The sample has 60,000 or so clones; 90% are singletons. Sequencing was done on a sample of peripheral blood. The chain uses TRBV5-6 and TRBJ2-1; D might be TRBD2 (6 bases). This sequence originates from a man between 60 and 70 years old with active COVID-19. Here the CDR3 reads CASRGGSDVSYNEQFF. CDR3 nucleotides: TGTGCCAGCAGGGGAGGTTCAGATGTCTCCTACAATGAGCAGTTCTTC.